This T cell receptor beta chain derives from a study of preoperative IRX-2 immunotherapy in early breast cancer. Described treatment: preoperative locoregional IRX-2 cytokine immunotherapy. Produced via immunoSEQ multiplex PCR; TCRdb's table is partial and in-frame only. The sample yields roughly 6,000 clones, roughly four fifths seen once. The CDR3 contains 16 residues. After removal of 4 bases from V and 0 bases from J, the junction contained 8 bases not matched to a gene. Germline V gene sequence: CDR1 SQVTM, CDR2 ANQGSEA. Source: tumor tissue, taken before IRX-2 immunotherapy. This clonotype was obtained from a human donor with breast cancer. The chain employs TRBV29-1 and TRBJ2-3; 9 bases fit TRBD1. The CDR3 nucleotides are TGCAGCGTTGTGGGGACAGGGTATACAAGCACAGATACGCAGTATTTT. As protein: CSVVGTGYTSTDTQYF.